This T cell receptor beta chain was observed in a study of resident and recirculating memory T cells in vitiligo listed by TCRdb under 2018. Regarding the research as a whole: For TCR beta sequencing, epidermis was obtained by shave biopsy from two lesional and two nonlesional sites, and PBMCs were also collected, from each of a few stable vitiligo patients. The goal of the human TCR beta sequencing was to check whether lesional vitiligo skin contained specific clones that differed from the clones found in nonlesional skin and blood. Right before genomic DNA was extracted using the Qiagen DNeasy Blood & Tissue Kit, the samples were homogenized with no cell sorting step. Study-wide conclusions, independent of this receptor: No unique dominant TCR clone was detected, and clonality varied among vitiligo lesions. Because TCR sequences were not shared across biopsy sites or across patients, the findings suggest that different lesions are infiltrated by different T cell clones, a pattern described as private specificity. Even within a single patient, overlap and correlation analysis found no significant repertoire overlap between any biopsies apart from each lesion compared with itself. Future mechanistic studies are needed so that the relative contributions of the lesion-infiltrating T cell clones and of human Trm versus Tcm pools can be evaluated.

Vitiligo was considered stable when no change in lesions had been observed over the previous 6 months. For classification as stable, the absence of confetti depigmentation, a clinical sign of active vitiligo, was additionally required. Patients who had been treated within the previous three months were excluded. PBMCs were isolated from heparinized blood by Ficoll density gradient centrifugation and then flash-frozen. As concerns this clone: What antigen it recognizes has not been identified. The input lacks base qualities; no much larger clone sits a single base away.

The germline V gene (reference sequence) yields SEHNR for CDR1 and FQNEAQ for CDR2. Its CDR3 holds 14 amino acids, cysteine through phenylalanine. Only the CDR3 DNA stays, 42 bases, in frame from base 1. The germline ends are 17 bases apart after V is trimmed by 6 bases and J by 5 bases. TCR beta chains were amplified from genomic DNA with the immunoSEQ hsTCRB kit. TCR beta libraries were sequenced on an Illumina MiSeq instrument by the immunoSEQ service. The study's own analysis went as follows. Repertoire data were analyzed with the immunoSEQ Analyzer. TCRdb took over this immuneACCESS table, retaining in-frame rearrangements with V and J assigned. Such tables are incomplete; in checked studies, under half of the missing clones stem from an unresolved V gene, and the remainder is unexplained. V and J calls and clone size are as listed in that table; D and trimming were resolved from the DNA. Present in this sample are about 42,000 clones, around 90% of which were seen just once. The biggest ten clones account for 4.5% of the sample.

The TCR originated in a male donor with vitiligo. Sequenced input: blood. The chain employs TRBV7-9 and TRBJ2-7; the D segment could be TRBD2, given 5 matching bases. The CDR3 protein is CASSRDHEVNEQYF. The bases are TGTGCCAGCAGTCGGGATCACGAGGTTAACGAGCAGTACTTC.